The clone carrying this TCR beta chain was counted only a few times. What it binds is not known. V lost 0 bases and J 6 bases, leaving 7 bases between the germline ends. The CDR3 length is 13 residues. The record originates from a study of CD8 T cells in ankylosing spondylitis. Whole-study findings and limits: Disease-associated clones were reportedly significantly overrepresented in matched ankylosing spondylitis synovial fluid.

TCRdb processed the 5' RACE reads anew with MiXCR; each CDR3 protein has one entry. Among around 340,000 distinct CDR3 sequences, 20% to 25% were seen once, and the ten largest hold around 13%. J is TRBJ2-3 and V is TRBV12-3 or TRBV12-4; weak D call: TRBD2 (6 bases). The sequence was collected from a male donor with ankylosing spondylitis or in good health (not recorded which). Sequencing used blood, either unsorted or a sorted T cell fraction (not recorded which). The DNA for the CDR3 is TGTGCCAGCAGTTTAGCCGGGGGTGATACGCAGTATTTT. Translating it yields CASSLAGGDTQYF.